This record covers a single T cell receptor beta chain. This clonotype has more than one count but fewer than ten. The target of this receptor is not known. Qualities for individual bases were not recorded, and no much larger clone is one base off. These data originate in a study of vaccination and CD4 T cells after COVID-19 (dated by TCRdb to between 2021 and 2022). Context from the whole study: SARS-CoV-2 positivity had been established in the convalescent patients by nasal swab PCR, and mild disease was recorded in eight to ten of these patients and severe disease in one. The convalescent cohort included six males and four females, with two Hispanic individuals, seven Caucasians, two Asians and one multiracial person. Each participant got two doses of either the Pfizer-BioNTech BNT162b2 vaccine (n=8) or the Moderna mRNA-1273 vaccine (n=2). Post-COVID blood samples were collected from convalescent patients a median of approximately 100 days after diagnosis, with a range of roughly 30 to 161 days. Post-vaccine blood samples were obtained a median of around 74 days after the second vaccine dose, with a range of roughly 14 to 241 days. For stimulating the cultures, overlapping spike peptide pools were used, derived from SARS-CoV-2 as well as from the common cold coronaviruses HCoV-NL63, HCoV-OC43 and HCoV-229E. As controls, cultures received a CEFX viral epitope pool (the positive control), an HIV-1 Nef peptide pool (the negative control), or no peptide at all. In around 9 COVID-19 convalescent patients and a few infection-naive healthy vaccine recipients, researchers compared the spike-specific CD4+ TCR repertoire from before mRNA vaccination with the repertoire from after.

The receptor library was made with PCR. DNA from cultured CD4+ T cells underwent TCR sequencing with the Oncomine TCR Beta short-read assay at the Johns Hopkins FTIC core. Genomic DNA was extracted from the cultured CD4+ T cells with the QIAamp micro DNA kit. Oncomine TCR Beta libraries from cultured CD4+ T cells were pooled using unique dual indexes and sequenced on an Illumina iSeq 100. The original pipeline was this. Non-productive sequences were removed, and CDR3s not starting with C, not ending with F or W, or shorter than 7 amino acids were discarded. Antigen-specific clonotypes were identified using the MANAFEST web application through comparison of peptide-stimulated wells with reference and other culture wells. Positive clones required FDR below 0.05, an odds ratio above 5, and productive frequency above 0.1% in at least two of three replicate wells. A clonotype was classed as cross-reactive if the clonotype showed significant expansion both in SARS-CoV-2 spike wells and in at least one common cold coronavirus spike condition. Similarity between CDR3 sequences was evaluated in R version 3.6.1 using Levenshtein distances (stringdist) and unrooted phylogenetic trees (ape). TCRdb took the public reads, trimmed them with fastp at Q25, ran MiXCR for clone calling and kept in-frame beta chains. Rows with a matching CDR3 protein are joined into one entry that keeps the most common DNA and genes. These V and J calls originate from TCRdb's pipeline instead of the authors' own analysis. In this sample the table shows roughly 22,000 distinct CDR3 sequences, about 31% of which occur a single time. The ten largest clones take up roughly 12% of the sample.

Results the study describes overall, beyond this receptor: Although the median number of SARS-CoV-2-reactive clonotypes went up from approximately 20 after infection to roughly 40 after vaccination, the increase was not significant. In convalescent patients, a median around 86% of post-vaccine SARS-CoV-2-reactive clones were detected only after vaccination, suggesting vaccine-specific priming. The number of convalescent patients in the study was relatively small, and the study did not examine early timepoints following natural infection. Nearly all vaccine-specific clones in convalescent patients (304 of 307) were mono-reactive for SARS-CoV-2 spike rather than cross-reactive with common cold coronaviruses.

The germline V gene encodes CDR1 MNHNS and CDR2 SASEGT. Taken from cysteine to phenylalanine, the CDR3 has 12 residues. Only the CDR3 DNA is retained, 36 bases long and in frame from the first base. V lost 8 bases and J lost 2 bases; the stretch between them is 8 bases long. Interpreted using the paper, the treatment or condition label stands for: approximately 11-day PBMC culture with coronavirus spike peptide pools or control peptides (ViraFEST assay). The ViraFEST assay, used in the study, expanded antigen-specific T cells with peptide pools and then identified the expanded clonotypes through TCR sequencing. The convalescent patients' positive SARS-CoV-2 PCR tests fell between March and December 2020, which was before the Alpha, Beta and Delta variants emerged in the United States. Each well held 2.2 million or so PBMCs cultured with approximately 10 ug/ml peptide pools in IMDM containing approximately 5% human AB serum and approximately 10 IU/ml IL-2. On days 3 and 7, half of the culture medium was replaced with fresh IL-2-containing medium. Once the cells had been in culture for ten to eleven days, the EasySep CD4+ T cell isolation kit was used to isolate CD4+ T cells by negative selection. Ficoll-Paque Plus gradient centrifugation was used to isolate PBMCs from whole blood, and the isolated PBMCs were then either used fresh or cryopreserved at -140C. Culture conditions were generally each tested in triplicate wells.

What was sequenced was cultured CD4+ T cells from blood. This clonotype was sampled from a human donor with COVID-19. The V and J genes are TRBV6-1 and TRBJ2-3; the D segment cannot be called with confidence. The sequenced DNA: TGTGCCAGCTCCAGAAACACAGATACGCAGTATTTT. It codes for CASSRNTDTQYF.